The 22 T cell receptor beta chains reported below all come from one sample, sequenced in a study of blood T cell repertoires in COVID-19. Libraries were prepared by immunoSEQ multiplex PCR; TCRdb keeps only in-frame clonotypes and omits some of them. The table shows some 280,000 clones, with around 90% occurring only once. Sequenced input: peripheral blood. The receptors originated from a woman aged 40 to 50 who had recovered from COVID-19.

The rearrangement joins TRBV28 to TRBJ1-1; 8 nucleotides match TRBD1. The V gene's germline CDR1 is MDHEN and CDR2 SYDVKM. The CDR3 contains 17 residues. V trimming: 6 bases; J trimming: 1 base; junction bases outside the gene matches: 13. CDR3 region: CASSLFGAGTGNTEAFF. The CDR3 DNA reads TGTGCCAGCAGCCTATTTGGGGCCGGGACAGGGAACACTGAAGCTTTCTTT.

The chain links TRBV19 to TRBJ2-7; D is perhaps TRBD2 (6 bases). The CDR3 totals 14 residues. V lost 3 bases to trimming and J lost 1 base, with 10 bases between them. Germline V gene lookup returns CDR1 LNHDA and CDR2 SQIVND (reference sequence). The CDR3 reads CASSIAGPSYEQYF. For the CDR3, the DNA is TGTGCCAGTAGTATTGCGGGACCATCCTACGAGCAGTACTTC.

The chain recombines TRBV5-4 with TRBJ2-3; 14 bases align to TRBD2. The CDR3 length is 17 residues. The J segment lost 5 bases and the V segment lost 4 bases, leaving 9 bases of the junction unmatched. Germline loops: CDR1 SGHNT, CDR2 YYREEE (reference sequence). The CDR3 reads CASSLLGLAGAGDTQYF. CDR3 nucleotide sequence: TGTGCCAGCAGCCTGTTGGGACTAGCGGGAGCGGGAGATACGCAGTATTTT.

J is TRBJ1-2 and V is TRBV15, with no clear D. Trimming took off 0 bases at V and 4 bases at J, with 9 bases between the two ends. The CDR3 length is 14 residues. The germline V gene encodes CDR1 LNHNV and CDR2 YYDKDF (reference sequence). The CDR3 DNA reads as TGTGCCACCAGCAGAGATCTTACCAGCTATGGCTACACCTTC. It translates to CATSRDLTSYGYTF.

The CDR3 DNA sequence: TGTGCCAGCAGCCTAAGGGTAGCGGGCAGCTCCTACGAGCAGTACTTC. Its translation is CASSLRVAGSSYEQYF. This chain uses TRBV7-2 with TRBJ2-7; 7 bases are shared with TRBD2. CDR3 length equals 16 residues. Trimming cost V 5 bases and J 0 bases; bases outside gene matches: 10. The V gene's germline CDR1 is SGHTA and CDR2 FQGNSA.

The chain combines TRBV27 with TRBJ2-1; 8 positions match TRBD2. V shed 8 bases, J shed 2 bases, and the junction held 8 bases outside the gene matches. The CDR3 contains 15 residues. The germline V gene has CDR1 MNHEY and CDR2 SMNVEV (reference sequence). The CDR3, as DNA: TGTGCCAGCGATCCGTCGGGACTAGCCTACAATGAGCAGTTCTTC. It codes for CASDPSGLAYNEQFF.

The V call is TRBV27, the J call TRBJ2-5, with 9 bases that match TRBD1. The germline CDR1 and CDR2 sequences are MNHEY and SMNVEV (reference sequence). The trim removed 3 bases at V and 1 base at J, leaving 3 bases unmatched. CDR3 length: 15 residues. The CDR3 is CASSFGTGRQETQYF. The CDR3 DNA sequence: TGTGCCAGCAGTTTCGGGACAGGGCGCCAAGAGACCCAGTACTTC.

The rearrangement joins TRBV9 to TRBJ1-4; no reliable D call. The V gene's germline CDR1 is SGDLS and CDR2 YYNGEE. V lost 3 bases, J lost 3 bases, and 12 bases lay in between. This CDR3 is built from 15 residues. The CDR3 protein is CASSAGGWANEKLFF. Written as DNA, the CDR3 is TGTGCCAGCAGCGCCGGAGGTTGGGCTAATGAAAAACTGTTTTTT. The full variable domain, rest sourced from reference TRBV9 and TRBJ1-4, is DSGVTQTPKHLITATGQRVTLRCSPRSGDLSVYWYQQSLDQGLQFLIQYYNGEERAKGNILERFSAQQFPDLHSELNLSSLELGDSALYFCASSAGGWANEKLFFGSGTQLSVL.

The chain is built from TRBV10-2 and TRBJ2-1; 7 bases line up with TRBD2. The CDR3 consists of 14 residues. The V segment lost 9 bases and the J segment 0 bases; nucleotides outside the gene matches: 5. The germline CDR1 and CDR2 sequences are WSHSY and SAAADI. CDR3 DNA sequence: TGCGCCAGTTCAGCGGGAAGCTCCTACAATGAGCAGTTCTTC. Its protein is CASSAGSSYNEQFF.

The chain combines TRBV6-1 with TRBJ2-3; no reliable D call. The CDR3 is 17 amino acids. Germline CDR1 and CDR2: MNHNS and SASEGT. V dropped 0 bases and J dropped 0 bases, with 13 bases sitting between them. The CDR3 spells CASSEARGPASTDTQYF. The DNA of the CDR3 is TGTGCCAGCAGTGAAGCGCGAGGCCCAGCGAGCACAGATACGCAGTATTTT.

This clone was picked up one time. CDR3 region: CAISPGGAENTEAFF. For the CDR3, the DNA is TGTGCCATCAGCCCAGGCGGGGCGGAGAACACTGAAGCTTTCTTT. This chain joins TRBV10-3 and TRBJ1-1; weak D call: TRBD1 (5 bases). Deletions cut 6 bases from V and 1 base from J, with 15 bases between. Germline lookup yields CDR1 ENHRY and CDR2 SYGVKD. The length of the CDR3 is 15 residues.

The sample holds many counts of this clone. V gene TRBV7-9 combines with J gene TRBJ2-2; 9 bases align to TRBD2. Looked up from germline, CDR1 is SEHNR and CDR2 is FQNEAQ (reference sequence). The CDR3 spans 18 residues. V lost 5 bases to trimming and J lost 0 bases; unmatched junction nucleotides: 10. The CDR3 region is CASSAGGLANANTGELFF. CDR3 bases: TGTGCCAGCAGCGCTGGTGGACTAGCGAACGCGAACACCGGGGAGCTGTTTTTT.

This chain uses TRBV12-3 or TRBV12-4 with TRBJ1-2; 8 bases align to TRBD1. This CDR3 region has 13 residues. The ends lost 5 bases at V and 5 bases at J; junction bases unmatched: 4. The CDR3 here is CASSRTGRYGYTF. The CDR3 region has the DNA TGTGCCAGCAGTCGGACAGGGAGATATGGCTACACCTTC.

The chain has TRBV30 and TRBJ1-1; maybe TRBD1 (6 bases). Trimming took 8 bases from V and 8 from J, leaving 18 bases between them. This CDR3 comprises 12 residues. Per germline, CDR1 GTSNPN and CDR2 SVGIG (reference sequence). CDR3 bases: TGTGCCGGGGCCAAAAGGGGGGGGGAAGCTTTCTTT. This translates into CAGAKRGGEAFF.

The sample holds one count of this clone. The chain joins TRBV25-1 to TRBJ1-2; D remains unclear. Germline V gene data show CDR1 as MGHDK and CDR2 as SYGVNS. V was clipped by 6 bases and J by 5 bases, with 10 bases between them. This CDR3 region has 12 residues. The CDR3 here is CASRMAGYGYTF. CDR3 coding DNA: TGTGCCAGCAGAATGGCGGGATATGGCTACACCTTC.

The chain joins TRBV27 to TRBJ1-1; D may be TRBD1 (6 bases). From germline, CDR1 is MNHEY and CDR2 SMNVEV (reference sequence). V was shortened by 0 bases and J by 2 bases, with 10 bases between the two germline ends. CDR3 length equals 15 residues. CDR3 sequence: CASSLSGQINTEAFF. Here the CDR3 DNA reads TGTGCCAGCAGTTTATCTGGACAGATAAACACTGAAGCTTTCTTT.

A few counts support this clone. CDR3 nucleotide sequence: TGTGCCAGCAGCTTAGGAGTTAATTCACCCCTCCACTTT. Translating gives CASSLGVNSPLHF. The chain links TRBV7-9 to TRBJ1-6; no clear D. V dropped 1 base and J dropped 6 bases, with 4 bases sitting between them. This CDR3 comprises 13 residues. Germline loops: CDR1 SEHNR, CDR2 FQNEAQ (reference sequence).

V usage is TRBV19 and J usage is TRBJ1-3, with D maybe TRBD1 (5 bases). The CDR3 consists of 13 residues. Germline V CDR1 and CDR2: LNHDA, SQIVND (reference sequence). V gave up 8 bases and J gave up 0 bases, with 8 bases separating them. The CDR3 bases are TGTGCCAGTGGGAGGGGCTCTGGAAACACCATATATTTT. This sequence encodes CASGRGSGNTIYF.

The gene calls are TRBV2 and TRBJ2-1; possible D gene TRBD1, 6 bases. This CDR3 has 10 amino acids. The V and J ends lost 6 bases and 12 bases respectively, with 9 bases between them. Germline V CDR1 and CDR2: SNHLY, FYNNEI. The DNA of the CDR3 is TGTGCCAGCAGGGGGACATCGCAGTTCTTC. Translated, it gives CASRGTSQFF.

The V call is TRBV24-1, the J call TRBJ2-3, with D perhaps TRBD2 (6 bases). V lost 6 bases, J lost 8 bases, and 11 bases lay in between. There are 12 residues in the CDR3. The germline V gene has CDR1 KGHDR and CDR2 SFDVKD. The CDR3 bases are TGTGCCACCAGTTTAGTGGGAGGTACGCAGTATTTT. This sequence encodes CATSLVGGTQYF.

This chain joins TRBV28 and TRBJ1-2, with TRBD1 matching 7 bases. In germline, CDR1 is MDHEN, CDR2 SYDVKM. Germline trimming cut 3 bases from V and 0 bases from J; bases unmatched to any gene: 10. The CDR3 has 17 residues. CDR3 sequence (DNA): TGTGCCAGCAGTTTCCCCGGGACAGCGAAAGCTAACTATGGCTACACCTTC. Protein product: CASSFPGTAKANYGYTF.

The V call is TRBV7-9, the J call TRBJ1-1, with D unresolved. The CDR3 runs 13 residues. V was cut by 5 bases and J by 5 bases, with 12 bases left in between. Germline V CDR1 and CDR2: SEHNR, FQNEAQ (reference sequence). The CDR3 here is CASSPPVDTEAFF. As DNA, the CDR3 is TGTGCCAGCAGCCCCCCAGTTGATACTGAAGCTTTCTTT.